Here is one T cell receptor beta chain with its context. The antigen is unknown. CD8 cells classed as naive were CD45RO-negative and positively selected for CCR7, excluding terminally differentiated effector memory CD45RA+ cells. These data come from a study of shared clonotypes between healthy human individuals. CDR1 and CDR2 from the germline V gene are MDHEN and SYDVKM. The V gene lost 7 bases and the J gene lost 3 bases, with 16 bases spanning the gap. This CDR3 has 15 amino acids. Generated by immunoSEQ multiplex PCR, the TCRdb table keeps only in-frame clones and is missing some. The data show about 680,000 clones, under 95% seen once. Whole-study results and caveats: Naive CD4 clonotypes were shared across a handful of donors at around 5%.

The TCR originated in a man under 40 in good health. Sequencing was carried out using naive CD8+ T cells sorted from blood. V is TRBV28 and J is TRBJ2-1; D possibly corresponds to TRBD1 (5 bases). Written as DNA, the CDR3 is TGTGCCAGCACCCCTCGCGGCGGACACTACAATGAGCAGTTCTTC. Amino acid sequence: CASTPRGGHYNEQFF.